The rows below give T cell receptor beta chains drawn from one sample of a study of a mutant IDH1 vaccine in newly diagnosed glioma. TCRdb keeps only in-frame clones here, not all; method: immunoSEQ multiplex PCR. The sample has tens of thousands of clones; 65% to 80% are singletons. This sample comprised PBMCs, obtained from a glioma patient treated with radiotherapy, temozolomide or both. Receptor source: a woman aged 35 to 49 with glioma. Both conserved end residues are part of each CDR3. D genes are given only for firm matches. Part of the rows lack a size; the others show once, few, many or a class for expanded clones.

DNA: TGTGCCAGCAGCCAGACCGCTAACTATGGCTACACCTTC
CDR3: CASSQTANYGYTF
length: 13
V: TRBV5-4
size: NA
D: NA
J: TRBJ1-2

DNA: TGTGCCAGCAGCTTGAGTTCAGGGTGGGGGCCCCAGCATTTT
CDR3: CASSLSSGWGPQHF
length: 14
V: TRBV5-5
size: once
D: NA
J: TRBJ1-5

DNA: TGTGCCAGCAGCTTGGGCGGGGGGAATGAAAAACTGTTTTTT
CDR3: CASSLGGGNEKLFF
length: 14
V: TRBV5-5
size: few
D: NA
J: TRBJ1-4

DNA: TGTGCCAGCAGTTACTTGGCGGGGGGTCAAAAAAACATTCAGTACTTC
CDR3: CASSYLAGGQKNIQYF
length: 16
V: TRBV6-5
size: NA
D: TRBD2
J: TRBJ2-4

DNA: TGTGCCAGCAGCCAAGGACAGGGGGTTTATGGCTACACCTTC
CDR3: CASSQGQGVYGYTF
length: 14
V: TRBV13
size: NA
D: TRBD1
J: TRBJ1-2

DNA: TGCGCCAGCAGCCGGGGGACTCTCGAGGGCGAAAAACTGTTTTTT
CDR3: CASSRGTLEGEKLFF
length: 15
V: TRBV5-1
size: NA
D: NA
J: TRBJ1-4

DNA: TGTGCCAGCAGTGAGGGTCGTGGAAACACCATATATTTT
CDR3: CASSEGRGNTIYF
length: 13
V: TRBV2
size: NA
D: NA
J: TRBJ1-3

DNA: TGTGCTAGCGGTTTCAGGGGTCGGTTTGAAAAACTGTTTTTT
CDR3: CASGFRGRFEKLFF
length: 14
V: TRBV7-7
size: NA
D: NA
J: TRBJ1-4

DNA: TGCGCCAGCAGCCAAGTGGGTAGTCAGGGTCAGCCCCAGCATTTT
CDR3: CASSQVGSQGQPQHF
length: 15
V: TRBV4-1
size: NA
D: NA
J: TRBJ1-5

DNA: TGTGCCAGCAGCTTAGCAGGGGGAAATTCACCCCTCCACTTT
CDR3: CASSLAGGNSPLHF
length: 14
V: TRBV7-8
size: NA
D: NA
J: TRBJ1-6

DNA: TGCAGTGCTAGGGGGACAGAGGGACCTTTCTTT
CDR3: CSARGTEGPFF
length: 11
V: TRBV20-1
size: NA
D: TRBD1
J: TRBJ1-1

DNA: TGTGCCAGCAGTTCCGAATCCACAGGGAACCACGAGCAGTACTTC
CDR3: CASSSESTGNHEQYF
length: 15
V: TRBV27
size: NA
D: NA
J: TRBJ2-7

DNA: TGTGCCAGCAGTGAAGGGGCGGGTCCCTCGACCCTCCACTTT
CDR3: CASSEGAGPSTLHF
length: 14
V: TRBV6-1
size: NA
D: NA
J: TRBJ1-6

DNA: TGTGCCAGCAGCTTAGCGGCGGGTCTACTATCGAATGAGCAGTTCTTC
CDR3: CASSLAAGLLSNEQFF
length: 16
V: TRBV7-6
size: NA
D: NA
J: TRBJ2-1

DNA: TGTGCCATCAGTGAACGAGGGGTTGAGCAGTACTTC
CDR3: CAISERGVEQYF
length: 12
V: TRBV10-3
size: NA
D: NA
J: TRBJ2-7

DNA: TGTGCCAGCAGCTTATGGTCTAGCGGGGGGGCAATCTCCTACGAGCAGTACTTC
CDR3: CASSLWSSGGAISYEQYF
length: 18
V: TRBV7-9
size: NA
D: TRBD2
J: TRBJ2-7

DNA: TGTGCCAGCTCGCCACAGGGGAATACTGGAAACACCATATATTTT
CDR3: CASSPQGNTGNTIYF
length: 15
V: TRBV18
size: NA
D: TRBD1
J: TRBJ1-3

DNA: TGTGCCAGTAGGCTGACAGGGCTTGATGGCTACACCTTC
CDR3: CASRLTGLDGYTF
length: 13
V: TRBV19
size: NA
D: TRBD1
J: TRBJ1-2

DNA: TGCGCCAGCAGCCTCCAGACTAGCGGGGGGGCTAAGCAGTACTTC
CDR3: CASSLQTSGGAKQYF
length: 15
V: TRBV4-1
size: NA
D: TRBD2
J: TRBJ2-7

DNA: TGTGCCAGCAGCTTAGCGAGAGGTGAAGCTTTCTTT
CDR3: CASSLARGEAFF
length: 12
V: TRBV7-8
size: NA
D: NA
J: TRBJ1-1

DNA: TGCGCCACAGCGGGGGGGGACACAGATACGCAGTATTTT
CDR3: CATAGGDTDTQYF
length: 13
V: TRBV4-1
size: NA
D: TRBD2
J: TRBJ2-3

DNA: TGCAGCGTTGAATTAGGGGGCTGGAGTGAAAAACTGTTTTTT
CDR3: CSVELGGWSEKLFF
length: 14
V: TRBV29-1
size: NA
D: TRBD1
J: TRBJ1-4

DNA: TGTGCCAGCAGGCCGGGCAGGGAGAACACTGAAGCTTTCTTT
CDR3: CASRPGRENTEAFF
length: 14
V: TRBV6-1
size: NA
D: NA
J: TRBJ1-1

DNA: TGTGCCAGCTCAAATGAGGCTTCACCCCTCCACTTT
CDR3: CASSNEASPLHF
length: 12
V: TRBV18
size: NA
D: NA
J: TRBJ1-6

DNA: TGCGCCAGCAGTGCGCGTGGAGACAACTATGGCTACACCTTC
CDR3: CASSARGDNYGYTF
length: 14
V: TRBV10-2
size: NA
D: NA
J: TRBJ1-2

DNA: TGTGCCAGCAGCTTGGCGGGGGGTACGCAGTATTTT
CDR3: CASSLAGGTQYF
length: 12
V: TRBV5-6
size: NA
D: TRBD2
J: TRBJ2-3

DNA: TGTGCCAGCAGTGAAGGGTCAGGGAGGGGAACTGAAGCTTTCTTT
CDR3: CASSEGSGRGTEAFF
length: 15
V: TRBV2
size: NA
D: NA
J: TRBJ1-1

DNA: TGTGCCAGTAGTATACTTCTTAGGGGATCGTACAATGAGCAGTTCTTC
CDR3: CASSILLRGSYNEQFF
length: 16
V: TRBV19
size: NA
D: NA
J: TRBJ2-1

DNA: TGTGCCAGCAGAGGTCTGGATCCGGCTAACTATGGCTACACCTTC
CDR3: CASRGLDPANYGYTF
length: 15
V: TRBV2
size: NA
D: NA
J: TRBJ1-2

DNA: TGTGCCAGCAGTTCTGGAGGTGGAGGAAGCAATCAGCCCCAGCATTTT
CDR3: CASSSGGGGSNQPQHF
length: 16
V: TRBV6-5
size: NA
D: NA
J: TRBJ1-5

DNA: TGTGCCAGTAGTATAGATCAACTAGCGGGGAGGTACGAGCAGTACTTC
CDR3: CASSIDQLAGRYEQYF
length: 16
V: TRBV19
size: NA
D: TRBD2
J: TRBJ2-7

DNA: TGTGGCCTGGAGCAGTACACCGGGGAGCTGTTTTTT
CDR3: CGLEQYTGELFF
length: 12
V: TRBV30
size: once
D: NA
J: TRBJ2-2

DNA: TGTGCTAGTCACCCGCAGAACACAGATACGCAGTATTTT
CDR3: CASHPQNTDTQYF
length: 13
V: TRBV12-5
size: NA
D: NA
J: TRBJ2-3

DNA: TGTGCCAGCAGCCACGGCAAAAGGGGATCCTACGAGCAGTACTTC
CDR3: CASSHGKRGSYEQYF
length: 15
V: TRBV6-5
size: NA
D: NA
J: TRBJ2-7

DNA: TGTGCCTGGAGGGACCAAGGGCGCCTGGATGGCTACACCTTC
CDR3: CAWRDQGRLDGYTF
length: 14
V: TRBV30
size: NA
D: NA
J: TRBJ1-2

DNA: TGTGCCAGCCTCCACCCCGACTTCGATCAGCCCCAGCATTTT
CDR3: CASLHPDFDQPQHF
length: 14
V: TRBV5-8
size: NA
D: NA
J: TRBJ1-5

DNA: TGTGCCAGCAGCCTGAAAGTGGGGGGCGCGAACTATGGCTACACCTTC
CDR3: CASSLKVGGANYGYTF
length: 16
V: TRBV2
size: NA
D: NA
J: TRBJ1-2

DNA: TGTGCCAGCAGCTTCGGGGGGCAGCACAATCAGCCCCAGCATTTT
CDR3: CASSFGGQHNQPQHF
length: 15
V: TRBV7-8
size: NA
D: NA
J: TRBJ1-5

DNA: TGCGCCAGCAGCCAAAGCGGCCCAGGGCCCCAGCATTTT
CDR3: CASSQSGPGPQHF
length: 13
V: TRBV4-1
size: NA
D: NA
J: TRBJ1-5

DNA: TGCAGCGTTGAAGATAGAAGGGATTATGAGCAGTTCTTC
CDR3: CSVEDRRDYEQFF
length: 13
V: TRBV29-1
size: NA
D: NA
J: TRBJ2-1

DNA: TGTGCCAGCAGTGTGGGACAGGATCCCTACGAGCAGTACTTC
CDR3: CASSVGQDPYEQYF
length: 14
V: TRBV2
size: once
D: TRBD1
J: TRBJ2-7

DNA: TGCGCCAGCAGCCCAGAGGGACAGGGGTTACAGCCCCAGCATTTT
CDR3: CASSPEGQGLQPQHF
length: 15
V: TRBV5-1
size: NA
D: TRBD1
J: TRBJ1-5

DNA: TGTGCCTGGAGTCCCTTATCTAATCAGCCCCAGCATTTT
CDR3: CAWSPLSNQPQHF
length: 13
V: TRBV30
size: once
D: NA
J: TRBJ1-5

DNA: TGCGCCAGCAGCTTGTGGGGAGAGACCCAGTACTTC
CDR3: CASSLWGETQYF
length: 12
V: TRBV5-1
size: once
D: NA
J: TRBJ2-5

DNA: TGCGCCAGCATTTGGGTAAAAACCTCTGGGGCCAACGTCCTGACTTTC
CDR3: CASIWVKTSGANVLTF
length: 16
V: TRBV5-1
size: NA
D: NA
J: TRBJ2-6

DNA: TGCGCCAGCAGCTTGGAGATCGGACAGGGGAATTCACCCCTCCACTTT
CDR3: CASSLEIGQGNSPLHF
length: 16
V: TRBV5-1
size: NA
D: TRBD1
J: TRBJ1-6

DNA: TGCGCCAGCAGCCAAGAGGCAGGGAACTACAATGAGCAGTTCTTC
CDR3: CASSQEAGNYNEQFF
length: 15
V: TRBV4-3
size: NA
D: NA
J: TRBJ2-1

DNA: TGTGCCATCAGTGTAGGGGACCGAACCGGGACTAGCGGAGAGACCCAGTACTTC
CDR3: CAISVGDRTGTSGETQYF
length: 18
V: TRBV10-3
size: NA
D: TRBD2
J: TRBJ2-5

DNA: TGTGCCAGCAGCTGGGACAGTCTAGAATCACCCCTCCACTTT
CDR3: CASSWDSLESPLHF
length: 14
V: TRBV12-1
size: NA
D: NA
J: TRBJ1-6